These 16 T cell receptor beta chains originate from one sample sequenced in a study of T cell responses to AZD1222 COVID-19 vaccine (dated by TCRdb to about 2021). Libraries came from the immunoSEQ multiplex PCR assay. TCRdb mirrors the immuneACCESS table, restricted to in-frame sequences. Some clones are absent from its copies; in checked studies, under half trace to an unresolved V gene, and the reason for the others is unknown. The sample includes fewer than 90,000 clones, with around nine tenths observed a single time. The ten largest clonotypes hold roughly 10% of the sample. Per the publication, the time point label means: about 28 days (+/-7) after the second vaccine dose. The starting material was peripheral blood, obtained 28 days after the second AZD1222 dose. These receptors were collected from an adult who received the AZD1222 COVID-19 vaccine.

Concerning this clone itself: The junction and the germline gene differ at one end; a read error may be behind it. The gene calls are TRBV7-7 and TRBJ2-1, with D possibly being TRBD1 or TRBD2 (5 bases each). The germline V gene encodes CDR1 SSHAT and CDR2 FNYEAQ (reference sequence). The CDR3 runs 15 residues. The CDR3 reads CASSPGQGSYNEQFF. The CDR3 nucleotides read TGTGCTAGCAGCCCGGGGCAGGGTTCCTACAATGAGCAGTTCTTC.

For the CDR3, the DNA is TGTGCCAGCAGCTCTAACGCAGGGTCGGCCGGGGAGCTGTTTTTT. Its translation is CASSSNAGSAGELFF. The rearrangement links TRBV7-3 to TRBJ2-2; D is perhaps TRBD1 (5 bases). Germline values: CDR1 SGHTA, CDR2 FQGTGA. The CDR3 loop spans 15 amino acids. Trimming removed 4 bases from V and 6 bases from J, with 15 bases in between.

Within the sample, this clone is medium-sized. V gene TRBV6-4 combines with J gene TRBJ2-1, with 9 bases that match TRBD2. CDR3 length: 14 amino acids. Germline CDR1 is MRHNA and CDR2 is SNTAGT. The ends lost 0 bases at V and 9 bases at J; junction bases unmatched: 3. The DNA of the CDR3 is TGTGCCAGCAGTGACTCTAGCGGGGGTAGTGAGCAGTTCTTC. Translating it yields CASSDSSGGSEQFF.

The CDR3, as DNA: TGTGCCAGCAGTGACGGACTAGCCGTCCTCTCCTACGAGCAGTACTTC. Its protein product is CASSDGLAVLSYEQYF. The V call is TRBV6-1, the J call TRBJ2-7; 8 positions match TRBD2. The trim removed 3 bases at V and 0 bases at J, leaving 7 bases unmatched. This CDR3 has 16 amino acids. Germline-derived CDR1 and CDR2 are MNHNS and SASEGT.

The gene calls are TRBV5-1 and TRBJ1-6; D perhaps matches TRBD1 (5 bases). Germline assignment: CDR1 SGHRS and CDR2 YFSETQ. Trimming pared 0 bases from V and 10 bases from J, leaving 14 bases between. The CDR3 has 15 amino acids. The CDR3 nucleotides read TGCGCCAGCAGCTTGGCGGCCAGGGTAGAATCACCCCTCCACTTT. It is translated as CASSLAARVESPLHF.

This clone was observed once. This CDR3 is also generated by other DNA sequences in the sample. This chain links TRBV28 with TRBJ1-2, with D unclear. In germline, CDR1 is MDHEN, CDR2 SYDVKM. The CDR3 loop spans 13 amino acids. V was cut by 3 bases and J by 2 bases, with 7 bases left in between. CDR3: CASSFSRNYGYTF. The CDR3 region has the DNA TGTGCCAGCAGTTTTTCTCGGAACTATGGCTACACCTTC.

The genes are TRBV19 and TRBJ2-6, with a tentative D call TRBD2 (5 bases). Germline V gene lookup returns CDR1 LNHDA and CDR2 SQIVND (reference sequence). The CDR3 is made up of 18 amino acids. Trimming stripped 5 bases from V and 0 bases from J, with 17 bases between. The CDR3 DNA reads as TGTGCCAGTAGTCCTGGGAGACCCGATCTCTCTGGGGCCAACGTCCTGACTTTC. Its translation: CASSPGRPDLSGANVLTF.

The V gene is TRBV6-5, the J gene TRBJ2-7; D unresolved. This CDR3 is 12 amino acids long. The germline gives CDR1 MNHEY, CDR2 SVGAGI. With 6 bases removed from V and 1 base from J, the gap between germline ends came to 7 bases. CDR3 coding DNA: TGTGCCAGCAGCCCACGTTCCTACGAGCAGTACTTC. Amino acid sequence: CASSPRSYEQYF.

The CDR3 protein is CASTPARAGNTIYF. CDR3 nucleotides: TGTGCCAGCACCCCGGCCAGGGCTGGAAACACCATATATTTT. V gene TRBV7-9 combines with J gene TRBJ1-3; D perhaps matches TRBD1 (5 bases). Trimming cost V 7 bases and J 2 bases, with 12 bases left between them. Germline V gene data show CDR1 as SEHNR and CDR2 as FQNEAQ (reference sequence). This CDR3 is built from 14 residues.

The rearrangement joins TRBV6-5 to TRBJ2-7, with 8 bases lining up with TRBD2. The CDR3 is made up of 14 amino acids. CDR1 MNHEY and CDR2 SVGAGI come from the germline V gene. V was pared by 8 bases and J by 1 base, with 7 bases of the junction left unmatched. The CDR3 DNA follows: TGTGCCAGCCAAGCGGCTAGCGGGTCCTACGAGCAGTACTTC. It yields the protein CASQAASGSYEQYF.

The chain links TRBV7-9 to TRBJ1-4; no firm D call. Germline V gene sequence: CDR1 SEHNR, CDR2 FQNEAQ (reference sequence). V was pared by 1 base and J by 13 bases, with 19 bases between. This CDR3 has 15 residues. As DNA, the CDR3 is TGTGCCAGCAGCTTAGAGGGCAGACTAATGAAGGGACTGTTTTTT. Residues: CASSLEGRLMKGLFF.

This chain connects TRBV28 to TRBJ1-1; the D is unclear. V shed 0 bases and J shed 0 bases, with 5 bases lying between them. The germline gives CDR1 MDHEN, CDR2 SYDVKM. The CDR3 totals 14 residues. CDR3 sequence (DNA): TGTGCCAGCAGTTTATGGGAATTGAACACTGAAGCTTTCTTT. Its translation: CASSLWELNTEAFF.

The rearrangement uses TRBV5-1 and TRBJ1-6; 9 bases map to TRBD1. The germline V gene has CDR1 SGHRS and CDR2 YFSETQ. The CDR3 length is 15 residues. V gave up 2 bases and J gave up 4 bases; unmatched junction bases: 1. The CDR3 region is CASSLDRGYNSPLHF. The CDR3, as DNA: TGCGCCAGCAGCTTAGACAGGGGGTATAATTCACCCCTCCACTTT.

This clone came up once. J is TRBJ2-2 and V is TRBV7-8, with a possible D match to TRBD1 (6 bases). Germline lookup yields CDR1 SGHVS and CDR2 FQNEAQ. The V end was cut by 5 bases, the J end by 4 bases, with 14 bases between. This CDR3 contains 15 residues. The CDR3 loop reads CASSLRGYGTGELFF. The CDR3 region has the DNA TGTGCCAGCAGCCTGAGGGGGTACGGCACCGGGGAGCTGTTTTTT.

This sequence joins TRBV28 and TRBJ2-7; TRBD2 agrees at 15 bases. Germline V gene lookup returns CDR1 MDHEN and CDR2 SYDVKM. The CDR3 has 15 amino acids. With 7 bases clipped from V and 7 bases from J, the junction kept 8 bases outside the gene matches. CDR3 sequence reads: CASKITGLAGGEQYF. The CDR3 DNA follows: TGTGCCAGCAAAATTACCGGACTAGCGGGAGGGGAGCAGTACTTC.

The chain uses TRBV5-5 and TRBJ1-2; 7 bases agree with TRBD1. The CDR3 has 16 residues. CDR1 is SGHKS and CDR2 is YYEKEE in the germline V gene (reference sequence). V was pared by 4 bases and J by 8 bases, with 17 bases of the junction left unmatched. CDR3 nucleotide sequence: TGTGCCAGCAGCGCCTCGACAGGGCCGCCGGTAAAGGGCTACACCTTC. This codes for CASSASTGPPVKGYTF.